These T cell receptor beta chains were read from a single sample in a study of blood T cell repertoires in COVID-19. Data came from immunoSEQ multiplex PCR; TCRdb stores just in-frame clones and leaves some out. The sample records 250,000 or so clones, 90% being singletons. Sequencing input: peripheral blood. These receptors all stem from a woman aged 60-70 years with COVID-19, enrolled during active disease. Each CDR3 is given with its conserved first and last residue. The D gene is left open where the match is weak. Size is stated for part of the rows, as once, few or many counts, or as a class when the clone is expanded.

once,TRBV28,TRBD1,TRBJ1-1,TGTGCCAGCAGTCCGGGACAGTTGAACACTGAAGCTTTCTTT,CASSPGQLNTEAFF
.,TRBV6-5,.,TRBJ1-5,TGTGCCACCCACAGGGTTGGTCAGCCCCAGCATTTT,CATHRVGQPQHF
.,TRBV19,.,TRBJ1-4,TGTGCCAGTAGTTTCCCCAGGCGGGCAACTAATGAAAAACTGTTTTTT,CASSFPRRATNEKLFF
.,TRBV7-2,.,TRBJ2-1,TGTGCCAGCGGGGGGAGGAGCTCCTACAATGAGCAGTTCTTC,CASGGRSSYNEQFF
.,TRBV29-1,.,TRBJ2-3,TGCAGCGCAAGTCACGCAGGGCGAGCAGATACGCAGTATTTT,CSASHAGRADTQYF
.,TRBV5-1,.,TRBJ1-3,TGCGCCAGCAGCTTGGGGGGCGCCCCTGGAAACACCATATATTTT,CASSLGGAPGNTIYF
few,TRBV7-2,TRBD1,TRBJ1-1,TGTGCCAGCAGCCTCAGCCAGGGGGTGTGGGGTGGGGCTTTCTTT,CASSLSQGVWGGAFF
.,TRBV4-2,TRBD1,TRBJ1-2,TGTGCCAGCAGCCAAGATCGGGCTGACAGGGTGTTTGGCTACACCTTC,CASSQDRADRVFGYTF
.,TRBV19,TRBD1,TRBJ1-2,TGTGCCAGTAGTATAGGTGGGACAGGGAGAGGCTACACCTTC,CASSIGGTGRGYTF
.,TRBV5-1,.,TRBJ2-3,TGCGCCAGCAGCCCCGCCGACAGGAGGGATACGCAGTATTTT,CASSPADRRDTQYF
.,TRBV5-1,.,TRBJ1-4,TGCGCCAGCAGCTTTGGCGGAGGGGAAAAACTGTTTTTT,CASSFGGGEKLFF
.,TRBV5-1,TRBD1,TRBJ1-1,TGCGCCAGCAGCTACGGACAGGGCAACACTGAAGCTTTCTTT,CASSYGQGNTEAFF
.,TRBV30,.,TRBJ1-4,TGTGCCTGGAGAGCTGACACGAGTGAAAAACTGTTTTTT,CAWRADTSEKLFF
.,TRBV2,TRBD2,TRBJ2-3,TGTGCCAGCACTTGGACTAGCCCCCGCGATACGCAGTATTTT,CASTWTSPRDTQYF
.,TRBV6-5,TRBD1,TRBJ1-1,TGTGCCAGCGGCCGACAGGGCCCGGAAGCTTTCTTT,CASGRQGPEAFF
.,TRBV7-2,.,TRBJ2-3,TGTGCCAGCAGCTTGGTGATAGCGGCTAGCACAGATACGCAGTATTTT,CASSLVIAASTDTQYF
.,TRBV6-1,TRBD1,TRBJ1-5,TGTGCCAGCAGTGAATGGTGGGACAGGGATTATAGCAATCAGCCCCAGCATTTT,CASSEWWDRDYSNQPQHF
.,TRBV7-9,TRBD1,TRBJ1-1,TGTGCCAGCAGGGGCCCGGGACAGGGATTCTTGAACACTGAAGCTTTCTTT,CASRGPGQGFLNTEAFF
few,TRBV18,.,TRBJ1-1,TGTGCCAGCTCCCCAGCGAGCGGGAGCCGCGTGAACACTGAAGCTTTCTTT,CASSPASGSRVNTEAFF